The present entry profiles one T cell receptor beta chain with its context. Antigen: not known. The treatment here: roughly 11-day PBMC culture with coronavirus spike peptide pools or control peptides (ViraFEST assay). Peptide pools at 9.5 to 10 ug/ml and IL-2 at approximately 10 IU/ml were added to cultures of around 1.9 million PBMCs per well. This CDR3 comprises 15 residues. Trimming cost V 6 bases and J 0 bases, with 12 bases left between them. Germline V gene lookup returns CDR1 MNHEY and CDR2 SMNVEV (reference sequence). The Oncomine TCR Beta short-read assay was applied to DNA of cultured CD4+ T cells. A single record per CDR3 protein comes from TCRdb applying MiXCR to the PCR reads. The sample lists 12,000 or so distinct CDR3 sequences, 50% to 60% occurring once. These data come from a study of vaccination and CD4 T cells after COVID-19.

This chain connects TRBV27 to TRBJ1-3; D gene unclear. The origin of this receptor is a human donor who had recovered from COVID-19. The sequencing input was CD4+ T cells from blood, cultured in vitro. The CDR3, as DNA: TGTGCCAGCAGCTCCGATAGTCACTCTGGAAACACCATATATTTT. Its translation: CASSSDSHSGNTIYF.